This TCR beta chain was identified during a study of early T cells in non-severe SARS-CoV-2 infection (dated by TCRdb to the early 2020s). Background for the entire study: Because TCR sequencing was done on bulk RNA from unsorted whole blood, the alpha and beta chains could not be paired. Broad study findings and their caveats: VDJdb matching was skewed toward anti-spike CD8 responses and likely underestimated virus-specific expansions by missing private and CD4 specificities.

Library preparation employed 5' RACE. The sequencer listed for this sample is NextSeq 500. In the TCR library protocol, unique molecular identifiers were attached to individual cDNA molecules to correct for PCR bias and sequencing error. TCR alpha and beta chains were both sequenced, and the abundances of alpha and beta sequences in each sample were closely correlated with each other. As for the authors' bioinformatics: Decombinator V4 was used to perform V gene, J gene and CDR3 annotation of TCR sequences. Expanded TCRs were defined as changing significantly between any two time points under a Poisson model with p below 0.0001. Abundances of TCRs were expressed as counts per million after normalisation to the total number of TCRs sequenced in each sample. VDJdb, accessed 1 November 2021, was searched for CMV, EBV and SARS-CoV-2 annotated TCRs, with TCRs annotated for multiple antigens excluded. TCRdb's own reprocessing of the public reads used fastp at Q25 and MiXCR and kept productive beta chains. A single entry per CDR3 protein holds the most common genes and DNA from its merged rows. TCRdb assigned the V and J calls; the authors' analysis was not used. A total of about 28,000 distinct CDR3 sequences appear in this sample, less than 6.5% of them only once. The ten largest clones take up 2.6% of the sample.

This clonotype showed up just a few times. This receptor's antigen is unknown. Nothing much larger sits one base from this clone, and base qualities are not available. Set within a cohort of healthcare workers in London, UK, this nested case-control study involved weekly PCR testing of nasopharyngeal swabs along with blood sampling. Healthcare workers were recruited during the week of the UK lockdown, between 23 and 31 March 2020, and followed weekly for up to 16 weeks. The sequence was obtained from an adult who was a healthcare worker with PCR-confirmed SARS-CoV-2 infection or an uninfected control (not recorded which). Sequencing was done on a sample of whole blood.

The base sequence is TGTGCCAGCAGCTCGACACCCGGGGGAGATGAAAAACTGTTTTTT. It translates to CASSSTPGGDEKLFF. This sequence uses TRBV7-3 and TRBJ1-4; 5 matching bases give a weak D call of TRBD1. From cysteine to phenylalanine, the CDR3 is 15 amino acids long. Only CDR3 DNA is held: 45 bases, read in frame from base 1. The germline ends are 15 bases apart after V is trimmed by 4 bases and J by 6 bases. Looking up the germline V gene yields CDR1 SGHTA and CDR2 FQGTGA.